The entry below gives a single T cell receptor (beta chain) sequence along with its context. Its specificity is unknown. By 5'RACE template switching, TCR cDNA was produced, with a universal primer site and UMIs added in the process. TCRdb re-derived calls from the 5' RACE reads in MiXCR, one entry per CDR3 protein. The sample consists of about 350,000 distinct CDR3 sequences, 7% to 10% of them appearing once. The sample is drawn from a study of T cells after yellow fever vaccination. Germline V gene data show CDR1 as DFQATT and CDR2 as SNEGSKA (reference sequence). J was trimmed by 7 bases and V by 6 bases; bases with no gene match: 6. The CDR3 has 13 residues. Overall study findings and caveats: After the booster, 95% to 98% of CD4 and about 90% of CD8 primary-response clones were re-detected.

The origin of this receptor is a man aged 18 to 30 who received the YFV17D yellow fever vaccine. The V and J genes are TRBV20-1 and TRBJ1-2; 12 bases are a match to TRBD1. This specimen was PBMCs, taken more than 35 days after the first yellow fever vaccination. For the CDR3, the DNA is TGCAGTGCCGGGGGACAGGGGGCTCTTGGCTACACCTTC. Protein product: CSAGGQGALGYTF.